This TCR beta chain was profiled in a study of T cell changes during pregnancy in multiple sclerosis. Profiling relied on immunoSEQ multiplex PCR, and the TCRdb table lists in-frame clones only, not all of them. The sample holds 40,000 to 55,000 clones; roughly 92% are singletons and the top ten take roughly 0.5%. The sequence was collected from a female donor with multiple sclerosis, enrolled in a pregnancy study. Here the sequenced sample was CD4+ T cells from peripheral blood mononuclear cells, taken in the third trimester of pregnancy.

CDR3 region: CATSRDPTGRSVEQFF. The CDR3 DNA reads as TGTGCCACCAGCAGAGACCCAACCGGGAGGTCGGTTGAGCAGTTCTTC. The V gene is TRBV15, the J gene TRBJ2-1, with 7 bases matching TRBD2. This CDR3 has 16 residues. CDR1 is LNHNV, CDR2 YYDKDF, per germline (reference sequence). After removal of 0 bases from V and 9 bases from J, the junction contained 11 bases not matched to a gene.